This T cell receptor beta chain was observed in a study of cytomegalovirus exposure and HLA in healthy donors. A multiplex PCR was run with 60 Vbeta primers and 13 Jbeta primers. In the original analysis: An analysis performed later counted roughly 80 million unique TCR beta chains (roughly 11 million of them shared). TCRdb's copy holds only in-frame clones and misses some; the assay was immunoSEQ multiplex PCR. The V and J calls and clone size were taken over from that table, and D and trimming were inferred from the DNA. The sample includes hundreds of thousands of clones, around 75% seen only once; the top ten take under 2%. The length of the CDR3 is 13 residues. The germline CDR1 and CDR2 sequences are MNHNS and SASEGT. Trimming shortened V by 5 bases and J by 6 bases, and 13 bases separated the two germline ends.

This clonotype was sampled from a woman aged 25 to 39 in good health and CMV-seronegative. The rearrangement uses TRBV6-1 and TRBJ1-1; possible D gene TRBD1, 6 bases. Sequenced: PBMCs. The CDR3 reads CASSLQGRPEAFF. The CDR3 bases are TGTGCCAGCAGTCTACAGGGAAGGCCTGAAGCTTTCTTT.